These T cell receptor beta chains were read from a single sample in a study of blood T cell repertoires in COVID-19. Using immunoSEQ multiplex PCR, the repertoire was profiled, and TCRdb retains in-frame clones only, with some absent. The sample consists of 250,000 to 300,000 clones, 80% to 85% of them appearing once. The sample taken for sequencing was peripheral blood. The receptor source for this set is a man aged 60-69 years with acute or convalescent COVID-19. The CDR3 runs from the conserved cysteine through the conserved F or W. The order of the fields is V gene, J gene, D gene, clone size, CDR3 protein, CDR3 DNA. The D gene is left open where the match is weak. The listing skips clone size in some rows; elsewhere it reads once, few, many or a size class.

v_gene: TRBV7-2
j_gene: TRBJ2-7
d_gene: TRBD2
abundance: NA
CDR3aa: CASSRTSGRYEQYF
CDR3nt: TGTGCCAGCAGCCGGACTAGCGGGAGATACGAGCAGTACTTC

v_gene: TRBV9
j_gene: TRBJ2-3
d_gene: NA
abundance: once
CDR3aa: CASSPTGGDRHTQYF
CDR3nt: TGTGCCAGCAGCCCGACCGGAGGAGACCGCCATACGCAGTATTTT

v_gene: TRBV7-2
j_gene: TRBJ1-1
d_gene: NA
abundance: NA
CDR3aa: CASSFGEAFF
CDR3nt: TGTGCCAGCAGCTTCGGTGAAGCTTTCTTT

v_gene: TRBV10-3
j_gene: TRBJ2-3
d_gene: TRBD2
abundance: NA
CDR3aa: CAISQQSGGAADTQYF
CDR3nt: TGTGCCATCAGTCAACAAAGCGGGGGGGCAGCAGATACGCAGTATTTT

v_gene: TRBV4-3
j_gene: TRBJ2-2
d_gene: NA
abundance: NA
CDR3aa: CASSQVVGGNTGELFF
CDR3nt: TGCGCCAGCAGCCAAGTGGTGGGGGGGAACACCGGGGAGCTGTTTTTT

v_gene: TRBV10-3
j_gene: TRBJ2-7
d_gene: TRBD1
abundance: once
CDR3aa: CAISDGTGALNEQYF
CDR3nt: TGTGCCATCAGTGACGGGACAGGGGCACTTAACGAGCAGTACTTC

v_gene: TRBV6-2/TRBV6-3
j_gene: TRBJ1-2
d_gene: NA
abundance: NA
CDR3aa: CASSPSLGSSWGYTF
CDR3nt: TGTGCCAGCAGTCCGAGTTTGGGGAGTTCATGGGGCTACACCTTC

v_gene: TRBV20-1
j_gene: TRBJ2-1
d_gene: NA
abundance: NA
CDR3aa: CKASEGGKSNEQFF
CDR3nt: TGCAAAGCGAGTGAGGGGGGGAAAAGCAATGAGCAGTTCTTC

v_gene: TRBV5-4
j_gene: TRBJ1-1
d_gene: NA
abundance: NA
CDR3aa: CASSLVMNTEAFF
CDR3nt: TGTGCCAGCAGCTTGGTCATGAACACTGAAGCTTTCTTT

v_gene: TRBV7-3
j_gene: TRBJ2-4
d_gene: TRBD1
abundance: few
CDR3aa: CASSFQGADIQYF
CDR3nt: TGTGCCAGCAGCTTCCAGGGGGCCGACATTCAGTACTTC

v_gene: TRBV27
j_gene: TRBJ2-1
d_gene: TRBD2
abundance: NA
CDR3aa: CASSFPTSGDNNEQFF
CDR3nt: TGTGCCAGCAGTTTCCCGACTAGCGGGGACAACAATGAGCAGTTCTTC

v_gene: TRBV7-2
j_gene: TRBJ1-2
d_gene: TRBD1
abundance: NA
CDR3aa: CASSLATGGEYYGYTF
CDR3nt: TGTGCCAGCAGCTTAGCAACAGGGGGCGAGTACTATGGCTACACCTTC

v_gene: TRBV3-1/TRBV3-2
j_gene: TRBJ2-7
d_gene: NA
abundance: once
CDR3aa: CASSYLGLYEQYF
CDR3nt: TGTGCCAGCAGCTATCTGGGACTCTACGAGCAGTACTTC

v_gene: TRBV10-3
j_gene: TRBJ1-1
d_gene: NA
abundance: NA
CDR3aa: CAISETEERGAFF
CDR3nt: TGTGCCATCAGTGAGACAGAGGAAAGGGGGGCTTTCTTT

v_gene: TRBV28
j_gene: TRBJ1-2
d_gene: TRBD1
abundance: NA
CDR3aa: CASSPGGRTYGYTF
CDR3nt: TGTGCCAGCAGTCCAGGGGGGCGCACCTATGGCTACACCTTC